The source of this T cell receptor beta chain is a study of blood T cell repertoires in COVID-19. Assay: immunoSEQ multiplex PCR; the TCRdb copy retains only in-frame clones and omits some. In the table there are about 82,000 clones, roughly 80% of which are singletons. This clone has ten or more counts. This clonotype was obtained from a man aged 60-69 years with COVID-19, enrolled during active disease. The specimen was peripheral blood.

CDR3 in amino acids: CASSLNGQPYNEQFF. DNA for the CDR3: TGTGCCAGCAGCTTAAACGGACAGCCCTACAATGAGCAGTTCTTC. This chain uses TRBV7-9 with TRBJ2-1, with D possibly being TRBD1 (6 bases). V was shortened by 2 bases and J by 2 bases, with 10 bases between the two germline ends. Germline values: CDR1 SEHNR, CDR2 FQNEAQ (reference sequence). The CDR3 contains 15 residues.